Below, one TCR beta chain is given with its context. Its antigen remains unknown. The data were taken from a study of blood T cells in healthy people across ages. Study-level findings and limits: Considered underestimates were the diversity estimates obtained from one million T cells. Percentage of naive T cells showed a strong correlation with TCR beta diversity.

The germline V gene has CDR1 LNHNV and CDR2 YYDKDF (reference sequence). J lost 0 bases, V lost 1 base, and 1 base had no gene match. The CDR3 has 15 amino acids. Together with a sample-barcoded 5' primer, a J-beta primer mix was included in a second PCR lasting roughly 6 to 12 cycles. TCRdb recomputed calls from the 5' RACE reads with MiXCR, one row per CDR3 protein. This table holds about 1.5 million distinct CDR3 sequences, 42% found once. The sample was blood. This chain joins TRBV15 and TRBJ2-7; 9 bases agree with TRBD2. The sequence was obtained from a woman in her late teens or twenties in good health. CDR3 loop: CATSRGLADSYEQYF. CDR3 nucleotides: TGTGCCACCAGCAGAGGACTAGCGGACTCCTACGAGCAGTACTTC.